This entry concerns a single T cell receptor beta chain. Its antigen is undetermined. The record originates from a study of OX40 agonist ivuxolimab in advanced cancers. About the study: Across the patients, intravenous ivuxolimab was delivered every 2 weeks at 0.01 to 10 mg/kg.

The CDR3 spans 14 residues. The ends lost 2 bases at V and 6 bases at J; junction bases unmatched: 1. Germline assignment: CDR1 SGDLS and CDR2 YYNGEE. The data were produced by immunoSEQ multiplex PCR, yet TCRdb's version contains in-frame clones alone and is incomplete. The sample lists about 40,000 clones; approximately 75% were seen once. Researchers took blood at baseline, on cycle 4 day 1, and on cycle 7 day 1. Points from the study as a whole: The antigens recognized by the expanded peripheral T cells, that is their antigen specificity, were not determined.

The chain combines TRBV9 with TRBJ2-4, with TRBD1 identical over 11 bases. This material consisted of CD4+ or CD8+ T cells sorted from blood, taken in a trial of the OX40 agonist ivuxolimab. This receptor was obtained from an adult with an advanced solid tumor such as melanoma, head and neck, liver or kidney cancer. The CDR3 spells CASSVGTGGNIQYF. Written as DNA, the CDR3 is TGTGCCAGCAGCGTTGGGACAGGGGGAAACATTCAGTACTTC.